A selection of T cell receptor beta chains follows, all from one sample in a study of T cells after yellow fever vaccination. TCRdb used MiXCR to reprocess the 5' RACE reads, holding one entry per CDR3 protein. The sample yields 300,000 to 400,000 distinct CDR3 sequences, almost 4% seen once. Sample: PBMCs, taken 5 days after the yellow fever booster vaccination. Receptor source: a man younger than 35 who received the YFV17D yellow fever vaccine. The CDR3 runs from the conserved cysteine through the conserved F or W. Clone size is not always given. Where it is, it says once, few, many or a class for expanded clones.

size	V	CDR3
NA	TRBV20-1	CSARDAGGSGNTIYF
many	TRBV9	CASSVGLRLRTDTQYF
many	TRBV7-8	CASSLPRRYSGANVLTF
NA	TRBV5-6	CASSLEGVSYGYTF
NA	TRBV5-6	CASSGDDRASYNEQFF
many	TRBV6-5	CASSYNPKAGYTF
NA	TRBV12-3/TRBV12-4	CASSLFWGGTDTQYF
NA	TRBV7-8	CASSDPLALENNEQFF
NA	TRBV14	CASSLLQGGQETQYF
NA	TRBV7-2	CASSLEGRGLTEAFF
NA	TRBV12-3/TRBV12-4	CASSLMGVKLFF
many	TRBV6-1	CASSTRGRREQYF
NA	TRBV4-3	CASSQDRGGVETQYF
NA	TRBV9	CASSVGSGGATDTQYF
many	TRBV6-4	CASSDGTGSADTQYF
many	TRBV7-6	CASSPLAGGRSDTQYF
NA	TRBV20-1	CSASDRDGYTF
many	TRBV12-5	CASGLKPNTDTQYF
few	TRBV4-1	CASSPNRGHLNQPQHF
many	TRBV7-8	CASSLVGSSYNEQFF
few	TRBV23-1	CASNLTQGGNEQYF
few	TRBV7-9	CASSHAGTANLSPLHF
NA	TRBV28	CASSSSGRGELFF
NA	TRBV30	CAWSEDSDTQYF
NA	TRBV5-6	CASGTWVAGELFF
few	TRBV5-1	CASSGRPGALGYTF
NA	TRBV15	CATSRVPPGNEQFF
NA	TRBV30	CAWSDSHLGTNQPQHF
NA	TRBV29-1	CSVEVGQGAFFLNTEAFF